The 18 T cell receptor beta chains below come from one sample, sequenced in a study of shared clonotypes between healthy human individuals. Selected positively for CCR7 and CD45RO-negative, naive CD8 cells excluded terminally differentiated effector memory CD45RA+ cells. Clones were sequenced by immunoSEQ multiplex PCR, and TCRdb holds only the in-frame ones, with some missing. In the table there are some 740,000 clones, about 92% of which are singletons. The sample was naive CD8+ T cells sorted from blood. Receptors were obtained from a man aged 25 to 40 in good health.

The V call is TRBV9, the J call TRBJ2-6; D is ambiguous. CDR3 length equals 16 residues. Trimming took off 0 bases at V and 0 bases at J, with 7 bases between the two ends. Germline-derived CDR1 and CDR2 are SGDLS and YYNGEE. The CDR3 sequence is CASSVARSSGANVLTF. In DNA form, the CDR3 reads TGTGCCAGCAGCGTAGCCCGGTCCTCTGGGGCCAACGTCCTGACTTTC. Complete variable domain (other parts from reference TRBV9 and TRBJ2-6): DSGVTQTPKHLITATGQRVTLRCSPRSGDLSVYWYQQSLDQGLQFLIQYYNGEERAKGNILERFSAQQFPDLHSELNLSSLELGDSALYFCASSVARSSGANVLTFGAGSRLTVL.

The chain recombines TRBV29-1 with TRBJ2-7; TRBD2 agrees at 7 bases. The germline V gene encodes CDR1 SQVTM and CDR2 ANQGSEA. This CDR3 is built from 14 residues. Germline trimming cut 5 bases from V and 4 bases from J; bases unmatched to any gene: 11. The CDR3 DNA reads TGCAGCGTTACTCGGGCGGGAGAAAATTACGAGCAGTACTTC. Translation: CSVTRAGENYEQYF.

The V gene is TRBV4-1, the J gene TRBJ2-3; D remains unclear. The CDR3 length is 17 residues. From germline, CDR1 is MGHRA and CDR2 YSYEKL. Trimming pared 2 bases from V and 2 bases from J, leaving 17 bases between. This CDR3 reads CASSQIHRGVNTDTQYF. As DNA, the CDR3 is TGCGCCAGCAGCCAAATCCATAGAGGAGTTAACACAGATACGCAGTATTTT.

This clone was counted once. The CDR3 nucleotides are TGTGCCTGGAGAGGTAGCGGGACCAATGAGCAGTTCTTC. It encodes CAWRGSGTNEQFF. This chain uses TRBV30 with TRBJ2-1, with 8 bases identical to TRBD2. Per germline, CDR1 GTSNPN and CDR2 SVGIG (reference sequence). V was pared by 3 bases and J by 6 bases, with 4 bases of the junction left unmatched. This CDR3 has 13 amino acids.

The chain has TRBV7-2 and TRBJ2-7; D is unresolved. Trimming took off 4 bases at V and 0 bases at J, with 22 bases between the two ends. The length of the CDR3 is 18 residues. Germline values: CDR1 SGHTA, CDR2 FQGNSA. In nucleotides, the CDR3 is TGTGCCAGCAGCTCCCTCAGTTTCGAGCCGCTATTCTCCTACGAGCAGTACTTC. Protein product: CASSSLSFEPLFSYEQYF. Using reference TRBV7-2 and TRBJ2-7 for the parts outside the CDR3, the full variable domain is GAGVSQSPSNKVTEKGKDVELRCDPISGHTALYWYRQSLGQGLEFLIYFQGNSAPDKSGLPSDRFSAERTGGSVSTLTIQRTQQEDSAVYLCASSSLSFEPLFSYEQYFGPGTRLTVT.

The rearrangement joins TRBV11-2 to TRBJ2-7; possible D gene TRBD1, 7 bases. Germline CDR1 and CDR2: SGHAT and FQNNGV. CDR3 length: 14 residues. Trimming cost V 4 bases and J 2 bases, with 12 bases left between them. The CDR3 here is CASSSPRGAYEQYF. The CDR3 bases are TGTGCCAGCAGCTCTCCCAGGGGGGCCTACGAGCAGTACTTC.

The CDR3 region has the DNA TGTGCCAGCAGCTTGGGGGACAGGGGTAGGAATGAGCAGTTCTTC. Translation gives CASSLGDRGRNEQFF. The rearrangement joins TRBV5-4 to TRBJ2-1; 10 bases are shared with TRBD1. Germline loops: CDR1 SGHNT, CDR2 YYREEE (reference sequence). The CDR3 covers 15 residues. The V gene end was trimmed by 0 bases and the J gene end by 7 bases; junction bases not matched to a gene: 4. The whole variable domain, filled in from reference TRBV5-4 and TRBJ2-1, reads ETGVTQSPTHLIKTRGQQVTLRCSSQSGHNTVSWYQQALGQGPQFIFQYYREEENGRGNFPPRFSGLQFPNYSSELNVNALELDDSALYLCASSLGDRGRNEQFFGPGTRLTVL.

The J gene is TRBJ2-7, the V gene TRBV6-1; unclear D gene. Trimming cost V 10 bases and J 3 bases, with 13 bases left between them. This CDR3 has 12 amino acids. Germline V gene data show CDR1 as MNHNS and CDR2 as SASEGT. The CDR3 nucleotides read TGTGCCATGCGACCAGAGGACTACGAGCAGTACTTC. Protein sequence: CAMRPEDYEQYF.

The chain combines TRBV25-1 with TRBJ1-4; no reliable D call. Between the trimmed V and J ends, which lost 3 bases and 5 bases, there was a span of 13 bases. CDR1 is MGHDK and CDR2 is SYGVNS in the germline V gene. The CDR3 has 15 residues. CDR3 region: CASSEWAEKNEKLFF. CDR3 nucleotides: TGTGCCAGCAGTGAGTGGGCCGAGAAAAATGAAAAACTGTTTTTT.

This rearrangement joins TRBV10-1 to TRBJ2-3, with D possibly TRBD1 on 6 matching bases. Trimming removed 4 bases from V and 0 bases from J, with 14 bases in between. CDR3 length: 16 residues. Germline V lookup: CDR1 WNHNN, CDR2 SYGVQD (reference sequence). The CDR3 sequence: CASSARTGTSTDTQYF. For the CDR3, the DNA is TGCGCCAGCAGTGCGAGAACAGGGACCAGCACAGATACGCAGTATTTT.

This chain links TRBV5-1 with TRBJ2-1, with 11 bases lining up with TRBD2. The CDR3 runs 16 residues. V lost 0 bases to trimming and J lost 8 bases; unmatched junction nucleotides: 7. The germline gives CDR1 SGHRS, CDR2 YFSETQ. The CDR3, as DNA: TGCGCCAGCAGCTTGGCCTTAGCGGGAGGGCCCGATGAGCAGTTCTTC. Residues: CASSLALAGGPDEQFF.

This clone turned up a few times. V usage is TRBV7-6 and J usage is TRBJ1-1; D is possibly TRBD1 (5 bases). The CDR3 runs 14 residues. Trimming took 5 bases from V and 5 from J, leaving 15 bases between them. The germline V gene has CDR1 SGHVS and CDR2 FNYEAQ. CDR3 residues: CASSPRGGRTEAFF. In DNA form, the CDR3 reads TGTGCCAGCAGCCCCCGCGGGGGGAGGACTGAAGCTTTCTTT.

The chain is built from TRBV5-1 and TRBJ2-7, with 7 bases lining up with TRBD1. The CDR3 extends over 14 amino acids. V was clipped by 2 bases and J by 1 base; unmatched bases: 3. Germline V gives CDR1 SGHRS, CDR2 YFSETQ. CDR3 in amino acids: CASSFEDRSYEQYF. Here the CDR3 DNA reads TGCGCCAGCAGCTTTGAGGACAGGTCCTACGAGCAGTACTTC.

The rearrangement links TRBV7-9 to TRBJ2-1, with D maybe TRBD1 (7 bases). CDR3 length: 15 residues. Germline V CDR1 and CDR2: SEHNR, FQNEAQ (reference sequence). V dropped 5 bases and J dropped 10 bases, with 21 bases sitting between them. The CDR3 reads CASSPGQGGPGEQFF. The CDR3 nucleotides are TGTGCCAGCAGCCCCGGGCAGGGGGGCCCCGGGGAGCAGTTCTTC.

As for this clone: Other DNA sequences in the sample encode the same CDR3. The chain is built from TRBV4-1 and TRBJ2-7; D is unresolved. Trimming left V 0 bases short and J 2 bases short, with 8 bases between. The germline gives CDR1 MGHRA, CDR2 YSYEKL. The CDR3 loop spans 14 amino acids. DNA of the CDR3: TGCGCCAGCAGCCAAGATCCCGGAGCCTACGAGCAGTACTTC. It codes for CASSQDPGAYEQYF.

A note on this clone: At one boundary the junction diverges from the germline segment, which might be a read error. This CDR3 reads CARSFGLLTDTQYF. The CDR3, as DNA: TGTGCCAGGAGTTTTGGGCTACTCACAGATACGCAGTATTTT. The chain uses TRBV6-5 and TRBJ2-3, with D uncertain. CDR1 and CDR2 from the germline V gene are MNHEY and SVGAGI. CDR3 length equals 14 residues.

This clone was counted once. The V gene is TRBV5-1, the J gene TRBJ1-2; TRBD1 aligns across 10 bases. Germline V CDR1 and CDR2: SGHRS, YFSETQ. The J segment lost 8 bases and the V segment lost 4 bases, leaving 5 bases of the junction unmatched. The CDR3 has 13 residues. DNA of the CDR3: TGCGCCAGCAGCCCCGGGACAGGGGCCGGCTACACCTTC. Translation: CASSPGTGAGYTF.

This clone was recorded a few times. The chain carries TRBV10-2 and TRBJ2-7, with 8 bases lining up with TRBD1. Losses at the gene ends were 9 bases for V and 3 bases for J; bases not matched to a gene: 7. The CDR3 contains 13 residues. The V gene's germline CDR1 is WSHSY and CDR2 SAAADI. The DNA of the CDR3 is TGCGCCAGTTCCGGGACAGGAGTCTACGAGCAGTACTTC. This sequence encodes CASSGTGVYEQYF.